This T cell receptor beta chain was profiled in a study of T-cell reconstitution after alpha-beta-depleted transplantation in children. In this sample, this clonotype turned up a few times. The CDR3 consists of 16 residues. Trimming removed 6 bases from V and 0 bases from J, with 15 bases in between. CDR1 and CDR2 from the germline V gene are MDHEN and SYDVKM. Preparation of the TCRbeta library used unique molecular identifiers. TCRdb re-derived calls from the PCR reads in MiXCR, one entry per CDR3 protein. Among roughly 610,000 distinct CDR3 sequences listed, roughly a tenth were seen once. The starting material was PBMCs from the stem cell graft donor, obtained from the stem cell graft. This chain connects TRBV28 to TRBJ1-5; tentative D call: TRBD1 (6 bases). The receptor comes from a human donor who donated a stem cell graft to a child with acute myeloid leukemia. The CDR3 DNA reads as TGTGCCAGCAGGCCGGCAGGACAGTATAGCAATCAGCCCCAGCATTTT. It specifies CASRPAGQYSNQPQHF.